This TCR beta chain was sequenced during a study of T cell responses to AZD1222 COVID-19 vaccine. Overall study results and limits: Sampling captured repertoires only after the peak T cell response. Increases in Spike-specific TCR breadth and depth were seen after two AZD1222 doses. Spike-wide vaccine-associated CD4 TCRs dominated at 160-218 and 743-854. Reports indicate that nearly half of spike-specific TCRs are directed at unmutated variant regions.

Germline lookup yields CDR1 SGHTA and CDR2 FQGNSA. The V gene end was trimmed by 3 bases and the J gene end by 1 base; junction bases not matched to a gene: 11. The CDR3 spans 18 residues. As regards this clone: Its antigen remains unidentified.

Sequencing used immunoSEQ multiplex PCR; TCRdb keeps in-frame clones, though not all of them. The sample contains approximately 130,000 clones, around 90% of which appear only once. Sequencing used peripheral blood, obtained 28 days after the second AZD1222 dose. The chain has TRBV7-2 and TRBJ2-5; 10 bases line up with TRBD2. The source of this sequence is an adult who received the AZD1222 COVID-19 vaccine. The DNA for the CDR3 is TGTGCCAGCAGCTTTAGAGGCCTAGCGGGGGACCCCCAAGAGACCCAGTACTTC. It specifies CASSFRGLAGDPQETQYF.